This T cell receptor (beta chain) was profiled in a study of breast tumors, draining lymph nodes, adjacent tissues. Germline lookup yields CDR1 SGHRS and CDR2 YFSETQ. The CDR3 totals 16 residues. Trimming cost V 5 bases and J 5 bases; bases outside gene matches: 11. TCRdb reprocessed the multiplex PCR reads via MiXCR and lists one record per CDR3 protein. The sample contains 50,000 to 55,000 distinct CDR3 sequences, under 55% of which appear only once. Source material: breast tumor tissue. This sequence joins TRBV5-1 and TRBJ2-1; 9 nucleotides match TRBD2. The clonotype originates from a female donor with breast cancer. Some clones in this sample may be carry-over from other donors' samples. For the CDR3, the DNA is TGCGCCAGCAGTCGCGCACTAGCGGGTACCAACAATGAGCAGTTCTTC. Protein: CASSRALAGTNNEQFF.